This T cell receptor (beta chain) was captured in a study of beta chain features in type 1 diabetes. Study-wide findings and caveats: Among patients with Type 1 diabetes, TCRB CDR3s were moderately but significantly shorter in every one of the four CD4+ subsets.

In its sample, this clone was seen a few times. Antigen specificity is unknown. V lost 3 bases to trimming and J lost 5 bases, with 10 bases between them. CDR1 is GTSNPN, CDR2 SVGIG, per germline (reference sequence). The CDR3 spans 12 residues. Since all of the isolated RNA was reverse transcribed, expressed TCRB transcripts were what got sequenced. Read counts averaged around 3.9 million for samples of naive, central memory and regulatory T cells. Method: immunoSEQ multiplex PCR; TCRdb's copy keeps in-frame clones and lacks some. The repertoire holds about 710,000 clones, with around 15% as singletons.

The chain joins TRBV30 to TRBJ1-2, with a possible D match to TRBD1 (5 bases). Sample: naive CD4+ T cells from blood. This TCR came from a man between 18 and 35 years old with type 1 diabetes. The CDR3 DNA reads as TGTGCCTGGAGCCCAGGGACTTATGGCTACACCTTC. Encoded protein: CAWSPGTYGYTF.